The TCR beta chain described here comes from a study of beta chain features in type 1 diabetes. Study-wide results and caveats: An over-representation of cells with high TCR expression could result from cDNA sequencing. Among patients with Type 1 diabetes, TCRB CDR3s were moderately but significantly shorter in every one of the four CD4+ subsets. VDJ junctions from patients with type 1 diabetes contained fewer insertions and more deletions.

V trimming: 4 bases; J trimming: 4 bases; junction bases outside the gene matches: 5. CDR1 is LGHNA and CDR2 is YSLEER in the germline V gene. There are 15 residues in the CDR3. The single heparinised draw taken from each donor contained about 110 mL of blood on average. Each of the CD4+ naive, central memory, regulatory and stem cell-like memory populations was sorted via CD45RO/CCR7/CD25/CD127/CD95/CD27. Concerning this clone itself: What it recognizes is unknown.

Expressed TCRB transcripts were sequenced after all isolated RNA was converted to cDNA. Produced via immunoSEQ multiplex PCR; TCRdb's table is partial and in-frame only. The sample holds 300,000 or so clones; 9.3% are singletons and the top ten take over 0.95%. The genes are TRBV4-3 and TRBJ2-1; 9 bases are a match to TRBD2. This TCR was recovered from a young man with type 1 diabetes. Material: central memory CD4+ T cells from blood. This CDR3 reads CASSPGAGGYNEQFF. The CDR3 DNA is TGCGCCAGCAGCCCCGGGGCGGGGGGGTACAATGAGCAGTTCTTC.